This T cell receptor (beta chain) was profiled in a study of T cells expressing NK-cell markers. Study-level results: In a handful of donors, dominant CD3+CD56+NKG2C+ clones formed about 1.0-7.0% of CD8+ cells.

As for this clonotype: Its antigen is undetermined.

Germline V gives CDR1 DFQATT, CDR2 SNEGSKA (reference sequence). The CDR3 totals 14 residues. Reprocessing the 5' RACE reads, TCRdb reports a single entry for every CDR3 protein and omits DNA. The sample has 350,000 to 400,000 distinct CDR3 sequences; the top ten hold around 10%. Sequencing was carried out using blood T cells: a sorted CD56 or NKG2C T cell subset, CD4+ or CD8+ T cells, or bulk PBMC T cells (not recorded which). The gene calls are TRBV20-1 and TRBJ1-1; TCRdb proposes TRBD1, but this gene call is untestable without DNA. The sequence was collected from a woman in her fifties or sixties in good health. The CDR3 region is CSARDSRQGAEAFF.